The TCR beta chain under discussion was sequenced for a study of spatial heterogeneity in lung cancer. Overall study: There were, on average, more than ten raw-read appearances for each unique TCR and UMI combination. Study results and limitations: Counts of expanded alpha and beta TCRs within tumors tracked the tumor nonsynonymous mutation count.

This clonotype qualifies as medium-sized. Its antigen is unknown. Time point noted: sample taken at primary tumor resection. Unsorted whole RNA from tumor, nontumor lung or frozen PBMC underwent sequencing. Individually, TCR cDNA molecules were each labelled with a unique molecular identifier. TCRdb passed the 5' RACE reads through MiXCR, listing each CDR3 protein once. The sample includes 9,400 or so distinct CDR3 sequences, 7.5% to 9.5% of them seen just once. The sequencing used lung tumor tissue, collected at surgery. This clonotype originated in a female donor with early-stage non-small cell lung cancer.

The CDR3 DNA follows: TGTGCCAGCAGCCCAACACCCGACAGAAGTGGGACCCAGTACTTC. Its translation: CASSPTPDRSGTQYF. V gene TRBV7-9 combines with J gene TRBJ2-5, with a possible D match to TRBD1 (5 bases). This CDR3 has 15 residues. Between the trimmed V and J ends, which lost 5 bases and 7 bases, there was a span of 20 bases. Germline-derived CDR1 and CDR2 are SEHNR and FQNEAQ (reference sequence).